A selection of T cell receptor beta chains follows, all from one sample in a study of T cell responses to AZD1222 COVID-19 vaccine. Clones were sequenced by immunoSEQ multiplex PCR, and TCRdb holds only the in-frame ones, with some missing. Of about 220,000 clones detected, 93% appear once; the ten largest clones hold over 0.95%. The sequencing used peripheral blood, collected on day 0 of MenACWY control vaccination. The receptors come from an adult in good health. Each CDR3 is given with its conserved first and last residue. Fields, in order: V gene, clone size, CDR3 protein. A row's size may be missing; if present it is once, few, many or a size class.

V gene: TRBV11-2
clone size: NA
CDR3 protein: CASSTREGTIYEQYF

V gene: TRBV7-3
clone size: few
CDR3 protein: CASSLGTGYNSPLHF

V gene: TRBV3-1/TRBV3-2
clone size: few
CDR3 protein: CASSQVGTDRSGANVLTF

V gene: TRBV18
clone size: NA
CDR3 protein: CASSPDTRTDTQYF

V gene: TRBV3-1/TRBV3-2
clone size: NA
CDR3 protein: CASSLGGRHNEQFF

V gene: TRBV27
clone size: NA
CDR3 protein: CASSSLKRGEQYF

V gene: TRBV27
clone size: NA
CDR3 protein: CASSPEMGYTEAFF

V gene: TRBV6-2/TRBV6-3
clone size: NA
CDR3 protein: CASSGTSGGPDTGELFF

V gene: TRBV5-1
clone size: NA
CDR3 protein: CASSLSRHGYTF

V gene: TRBV5-5
clone size: NA
CDR3 protein: CASSLGSSTNEKLFF

V gene: TRBV6-5
clone size: NA
CDR3 protein: CASRNRGAYQETQYF

V gene: TRBV19
clone size: NA
CDR3 protein: CASSTLKAGEVRQYF

V gene: TRBV5-1
clone size: NA
CDR3 protein: CASRTGTSGNTIYF

V gene: TRBV5-1
clone size: NA
CDR3 protein: CASSSQGMNTEAFF

V gene: TRBV2
clone size: NA
CDR3 protein: CASRRDTQETQYF

V gene: TRBV2
clone size: once
CDR3 protein: CASSELAGNTIYF

V gene: TRBV9
clone size: NA
CDR3 protein: CASSVEGQGNSPLHF

V gene: TRBV18
clone size: NA
CDR3 protein: CASSPGQGKVAEAFF

V gene: TRBV6-5
clone size: once
CDR3 protein: CASSSLRGTEAFF

V gene: TRBV5-4
clone size: NA
CDR3 protein: CASSPGTGATGNTIYF

V gene: TRBV30
clone size: NA
CDR3 protein: CAWRLQDTEAFF

V gene: TRBV6-4
clone size: once
CDR3 protein: CASSDSDGAGANVLTF

V gene: TRBV30
clone size: NA
CDR3 protein: CAWSSRYEQYF

V gene: TRBV5-4
clone size: NA
CDR3 protein: CASSLGGFPGSYEQYF

V gene: TRBV28
clone size: NA
CDR3 protein: CASSLFRGNQPQHF

V gene: TRBV5-1
clone size: NA
CDR3 protein: CASSSRRTNTGELFF

V gene: TRBV9
clone size: NA
CDR3 protein: CASSGRSYNSPLHF

V gene: TRBV9
clone size: NA
CDR3 protein: CASSPWTGNTEAFF

V gene: TRBV7-2
clone size: NA
CDR3 protein: CASSLVSSNNEQFF